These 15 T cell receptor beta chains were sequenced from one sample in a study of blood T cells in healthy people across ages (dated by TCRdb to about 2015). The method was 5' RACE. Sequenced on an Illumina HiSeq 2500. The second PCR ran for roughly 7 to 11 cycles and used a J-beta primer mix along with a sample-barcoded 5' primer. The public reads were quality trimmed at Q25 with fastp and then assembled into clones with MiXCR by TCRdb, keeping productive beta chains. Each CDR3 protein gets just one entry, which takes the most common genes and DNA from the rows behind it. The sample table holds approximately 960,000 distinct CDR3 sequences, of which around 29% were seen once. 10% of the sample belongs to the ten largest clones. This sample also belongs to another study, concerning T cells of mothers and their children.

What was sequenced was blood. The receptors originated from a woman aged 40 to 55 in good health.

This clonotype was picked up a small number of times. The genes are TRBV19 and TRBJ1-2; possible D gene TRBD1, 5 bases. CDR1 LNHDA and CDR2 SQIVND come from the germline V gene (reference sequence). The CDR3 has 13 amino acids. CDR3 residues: CAINDDRNHGYTF. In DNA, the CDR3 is TGTGCAATTAACGACGACAGAAATCATGGCTACACCTTC. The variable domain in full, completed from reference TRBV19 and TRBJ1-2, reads DGGITQSPKYLFRKEGQNVTLSCEQNLNHDAMYWYRQDPGQGLRLIYYSQIVNDFQKGDIAEGYSVSREKKESFPLTVTSAQKNPTAFYLCAINDDRNHGYTFGSGTRLTVV.

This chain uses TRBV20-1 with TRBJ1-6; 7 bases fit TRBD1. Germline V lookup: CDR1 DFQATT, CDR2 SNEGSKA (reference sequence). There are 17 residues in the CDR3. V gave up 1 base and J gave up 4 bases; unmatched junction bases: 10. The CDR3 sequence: CSARAGRPDRYNSPLHF. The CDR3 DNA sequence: TGCAGTGCTAGAGCTGGAAGGCCGGACAGGTATAATTCACCCCTCCACTTT.

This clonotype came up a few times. The CDR3: CASSPQDGNTIYF. CDR3 sequence (DNA): TGTGCCAGCTCACCACAGGACGGAAACACCATATATTTT. The chain carries TRBV18 and TRBJ1-3, with D uncertain. With 1 base removed from V and 4 bases from J, the gap between germline ends came to 5 bases. The CDR3 is made up of 13 amino acids. Germline CDR1 and CDR2: KGHSH and LQKENI.

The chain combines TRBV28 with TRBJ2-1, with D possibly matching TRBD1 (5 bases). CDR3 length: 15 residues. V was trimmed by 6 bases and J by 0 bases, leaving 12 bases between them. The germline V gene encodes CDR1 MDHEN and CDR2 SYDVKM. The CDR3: CASSTTVSSYNEQFF. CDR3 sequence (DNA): TGTGCCAGCAGCACGACAGTTAGCTCCTACAATGAGCAGTTCTTC.

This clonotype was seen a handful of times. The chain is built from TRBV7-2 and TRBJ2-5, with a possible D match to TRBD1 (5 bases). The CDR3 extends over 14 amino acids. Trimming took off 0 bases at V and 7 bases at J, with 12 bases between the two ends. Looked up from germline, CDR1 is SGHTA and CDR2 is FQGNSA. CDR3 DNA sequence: TGTGCCAGCAGCTTAGCGCAGGGTAGGGGGACCCAGTACTTC. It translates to CASSLAQGRGTQYF.

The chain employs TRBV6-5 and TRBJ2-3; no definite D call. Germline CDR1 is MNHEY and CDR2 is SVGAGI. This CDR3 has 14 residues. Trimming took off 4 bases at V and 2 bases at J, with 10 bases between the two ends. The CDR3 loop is CASSSNVPTDTQYF. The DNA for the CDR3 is TGTGCCAGCAGTTCGAACGTACCCACAGATACGCAGTATTTT.

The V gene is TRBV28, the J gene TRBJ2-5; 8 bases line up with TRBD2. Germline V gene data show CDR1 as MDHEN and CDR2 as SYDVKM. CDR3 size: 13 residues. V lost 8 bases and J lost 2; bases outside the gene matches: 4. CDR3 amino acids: CASWRGAQETQYF. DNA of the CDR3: TGTGCCAGCTGGCGGGGGGCGCAAGAGACCCAGTACTTC.

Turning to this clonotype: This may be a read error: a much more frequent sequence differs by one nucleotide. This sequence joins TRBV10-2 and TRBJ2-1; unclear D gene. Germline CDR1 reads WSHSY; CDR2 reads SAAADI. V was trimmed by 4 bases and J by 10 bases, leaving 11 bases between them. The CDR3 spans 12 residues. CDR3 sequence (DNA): TGCGCCAGCAGTGTATACTCCTACGAGCAGTTCTTC. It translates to CASSVYSYEQFF.

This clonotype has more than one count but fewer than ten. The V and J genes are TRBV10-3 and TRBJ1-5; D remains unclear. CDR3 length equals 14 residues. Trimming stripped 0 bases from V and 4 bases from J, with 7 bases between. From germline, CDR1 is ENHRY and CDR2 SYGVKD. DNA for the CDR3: TGTGCCATCAGTGAGTCGTCCGGGAATCAGCCCCAGCATTTT. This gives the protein CAISESSGNQPQHF.

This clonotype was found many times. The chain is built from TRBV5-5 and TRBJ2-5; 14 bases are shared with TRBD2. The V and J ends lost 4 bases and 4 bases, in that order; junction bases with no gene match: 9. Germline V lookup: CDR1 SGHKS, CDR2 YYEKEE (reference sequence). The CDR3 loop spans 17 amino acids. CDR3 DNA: TGTGCCAGCAGCCTCGGGACTAGCGGGGGAAAAAGAGAGACCCAGTACTTC. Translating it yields CASSLGTSGGKRETQYF.

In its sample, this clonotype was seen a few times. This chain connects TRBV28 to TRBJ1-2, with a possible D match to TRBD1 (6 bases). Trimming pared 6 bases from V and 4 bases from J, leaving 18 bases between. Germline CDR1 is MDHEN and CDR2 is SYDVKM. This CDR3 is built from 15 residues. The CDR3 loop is CASSLTTGLGYGYTF. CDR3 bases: TGTGCCAGCAGCCTTACCACAGGGTTGGGCTATGGCTACACCTTC.

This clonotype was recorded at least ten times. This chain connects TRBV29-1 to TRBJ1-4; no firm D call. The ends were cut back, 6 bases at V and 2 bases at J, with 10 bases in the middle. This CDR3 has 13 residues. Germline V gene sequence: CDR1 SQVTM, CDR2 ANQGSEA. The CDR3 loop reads CSVQRPTNEKLFF. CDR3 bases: TGCAGCGTCCAACGCCCTACTAATGAAAAACTGTTTTTT.

This CDR3 is CASLGGGGLNNEQYF. The CDR3 DNA reads TGTGCCAGCTTAGGCGGCGGGGGCCTTAACAATGAGCAGTACTTC. This chain connects TRBV7-9 to TRBJ2-5, with a tentative D call TRBD2 (7 bases). Germline CDR1 reads SEHNR; CDR2 reads FQNEAQ (reference sequence). This CDR3 spans 15 amino acids. Trimming cost V 8 bases and J 11 bases, with 27 bases left between them.

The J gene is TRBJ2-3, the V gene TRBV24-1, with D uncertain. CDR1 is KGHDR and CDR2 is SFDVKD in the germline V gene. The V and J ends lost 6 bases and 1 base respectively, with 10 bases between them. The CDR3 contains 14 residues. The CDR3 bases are TGTGCCACCAGTAGGATGTCAGGCACAGATACGCAGTATTTT. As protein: CATSRMSGTDTQYF.

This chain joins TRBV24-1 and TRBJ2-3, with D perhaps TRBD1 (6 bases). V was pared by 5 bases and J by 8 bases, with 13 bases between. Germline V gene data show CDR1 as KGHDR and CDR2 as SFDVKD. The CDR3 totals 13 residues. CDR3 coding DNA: TGTGCCACCAGTGGCCTCACAGGGAGTACGCAGTATTTT. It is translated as CATSGLTGSTQYF.